This TCR beta chain was observed in a study of T-cell reconstitution after alpha-beta-depleted transplantation in children (dated by TCRdb to about 2016). A note on the overall study: T-cell immune reconstitution after TCRalphabeta/CD19-depleted allogeneic hematopoietic cell transplantation in children was quantitatively tracked in the study by means of TCR repertoire profiling.

What the research found in general, with its limitations: Apparently early alphabetaT-cell count recovery about two months after transplant reportedly relied on only several hundred rapidly expanded clones derived from non-depleted graft cells. Hyperexpanded clone frequencies declined over subsequent months; after one year, T-cell counts and TCRbeta diversity were mostly attributed to newly produced T cells. In some patients, the high TCRbeta diversity seen at day 60 was put down to recipient T cells and intrathymic progenitors that had survived conditioning.

The CDR3 sequence holds 14 residues, the cysteine and phenylalanine included. The entry retains the CDR3 DNA only, 42 bases that are in frame from base 1. CDR1 is given as GTSNPN and CDR2 as SVGIG, both from the germline V gene (reference sequence). V is cut by 5 bases and J by 0 bases, and the space between the germline ends is 12 bases. Libraries were prepared through PCR. The instrument given in TCRdb is Illumina HiSeq 2500. To normalize quantification of the TCRbeta repertoire, the TCR libraries were built with molecular barcoding that relied on unique molecular identifiers. Using fastp trimming at Q25 and MiXCR clonotype assembly, TCRdb reanalyzed the public sequencing data and kept in-frame beta chains. Entries are consolidated by CDR3 protein sequence, retaining the most common genes and DNA. This sample gives around 450,000 distinct CDR3 sequences in total; about 10% of them show up just once. The ten top clones hold about 2.1% of the sample.

What the treatment or condition label conveys for this sample: allogeneic hematopoietic cell transplantation with graft depleted of TCRalphabeta T cells and CD19 B cells. TCRalphabeta/CD19-depleted allogeneic hematopoietic cell grafts were given to the transplant recipients, all of whom were children. Points on this clonotype: Its antigen target is currently unknown. Base qualities are not recorded, but no much larger clone differs from it by a single base.

This material consisted of PBMCs, taken before TCRalphabeta/CD19-depleted stem cell transplant. This TCR was sampled from a child aged 2-15 years with inherited bone marrow failure, due to receive a stem cell transplant. Recombination linked TRBV30 to TRBJ2-3, with the D gene possibly TRBD1 or TRBD2, each one fitting 5 bases. CDR3 sequence: CAWRRDHSTDTQYF. Read as DNA, the sequence is TGTGCCTGGCGCCGGGACCACAGCACAGATACGCAGTATTTT.